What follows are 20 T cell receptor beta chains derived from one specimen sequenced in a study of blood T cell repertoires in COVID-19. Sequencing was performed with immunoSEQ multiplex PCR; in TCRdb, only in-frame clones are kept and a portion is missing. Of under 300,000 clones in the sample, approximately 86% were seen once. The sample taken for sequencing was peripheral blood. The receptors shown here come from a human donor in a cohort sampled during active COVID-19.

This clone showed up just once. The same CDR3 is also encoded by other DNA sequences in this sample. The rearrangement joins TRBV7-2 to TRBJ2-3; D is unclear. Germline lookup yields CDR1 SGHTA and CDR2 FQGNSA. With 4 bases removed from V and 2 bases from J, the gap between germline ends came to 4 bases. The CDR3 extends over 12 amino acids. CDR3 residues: CASSSYTDTQYF. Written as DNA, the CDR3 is TGTGCCAGCAGCTCTTACACAGATACGCAGTATTTT.

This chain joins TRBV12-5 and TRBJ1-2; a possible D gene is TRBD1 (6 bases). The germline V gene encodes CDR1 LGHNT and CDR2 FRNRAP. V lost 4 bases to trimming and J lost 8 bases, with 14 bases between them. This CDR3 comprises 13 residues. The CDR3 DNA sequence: TGTGCTAGTGGTTCGGGACATCTGCGGGGCTACACCTTC. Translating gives CASGSGHLRGYTF.

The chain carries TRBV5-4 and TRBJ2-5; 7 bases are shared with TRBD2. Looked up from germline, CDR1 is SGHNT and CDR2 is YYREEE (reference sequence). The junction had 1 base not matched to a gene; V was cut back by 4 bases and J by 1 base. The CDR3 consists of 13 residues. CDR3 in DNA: TGTGCCAGCAGCACTAGCGTCCAAGAGACCCAGTACTTC. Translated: CASSTSVQETQYF.

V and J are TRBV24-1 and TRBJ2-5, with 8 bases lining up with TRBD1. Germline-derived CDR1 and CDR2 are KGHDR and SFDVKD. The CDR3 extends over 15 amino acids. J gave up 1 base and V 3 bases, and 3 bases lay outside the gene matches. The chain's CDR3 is CATSDTGQGQETQYF. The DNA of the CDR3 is TGTGCCACCAGTGATACAGGACAGGGCCAAGAGACCCAGTACTTC.

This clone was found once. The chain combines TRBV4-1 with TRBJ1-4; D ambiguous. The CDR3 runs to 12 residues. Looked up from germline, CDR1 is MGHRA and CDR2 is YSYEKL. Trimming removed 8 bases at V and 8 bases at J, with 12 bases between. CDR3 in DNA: TGCGCCAGCTCGAGTTACGGGGAAAAACTGTTTTTT. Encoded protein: CASSSYGEKLFF.

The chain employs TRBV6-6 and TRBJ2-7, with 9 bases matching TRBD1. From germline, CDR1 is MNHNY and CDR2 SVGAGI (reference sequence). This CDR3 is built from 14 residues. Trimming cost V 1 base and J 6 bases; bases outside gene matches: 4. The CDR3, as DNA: TGTGCCAGCAGTTACTTACGACAGGGGGTCGAGCAGTACTTC. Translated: CASSYLRQGVEQYF.

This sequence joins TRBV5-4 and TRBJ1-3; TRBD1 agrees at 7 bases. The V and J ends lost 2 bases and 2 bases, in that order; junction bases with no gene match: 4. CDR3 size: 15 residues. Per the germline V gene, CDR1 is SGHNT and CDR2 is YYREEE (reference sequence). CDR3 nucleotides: TGTGCCAGCAGCTTCGACAGGGCTGCTGGAAACACCATATATTTT. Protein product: CASSFDRAAGNTIYF.

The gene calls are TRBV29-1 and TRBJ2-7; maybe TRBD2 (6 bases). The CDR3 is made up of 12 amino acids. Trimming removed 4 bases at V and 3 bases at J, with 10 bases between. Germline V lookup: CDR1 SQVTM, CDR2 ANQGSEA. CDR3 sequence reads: CSVGRAGYEQYF. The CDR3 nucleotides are TGCAGCGTTGGGAGGGCCGGCTACGAGCAGTACTTC.

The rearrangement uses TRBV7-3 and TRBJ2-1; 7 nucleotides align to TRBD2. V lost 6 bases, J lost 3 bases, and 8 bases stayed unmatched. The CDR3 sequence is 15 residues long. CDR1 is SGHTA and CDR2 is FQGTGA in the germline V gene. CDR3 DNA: TGTGCCAGCAGTCGACGCGCGGGGGTCTACAATGAGCAGTTCTTC. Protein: CASSRRAGVYNEQFF.

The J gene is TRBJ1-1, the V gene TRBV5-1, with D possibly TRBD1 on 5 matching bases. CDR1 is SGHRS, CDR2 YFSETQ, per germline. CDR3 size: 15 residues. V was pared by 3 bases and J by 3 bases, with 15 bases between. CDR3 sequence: CASSSWGRDDTEAFF. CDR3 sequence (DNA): TGCGCCAGCAGCTCTTGGGGGAGGGATGACACTGAAGCTTTCTTT.

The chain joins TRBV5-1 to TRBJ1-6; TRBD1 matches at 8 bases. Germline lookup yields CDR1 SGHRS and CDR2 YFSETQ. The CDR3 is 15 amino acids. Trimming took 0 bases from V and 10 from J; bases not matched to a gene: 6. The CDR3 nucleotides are TGCGCCAGCAGCTTGGATGGCAGGGGGCAATCACCCCTCCACTTT. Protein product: CASSLDGRGQSPLHF.

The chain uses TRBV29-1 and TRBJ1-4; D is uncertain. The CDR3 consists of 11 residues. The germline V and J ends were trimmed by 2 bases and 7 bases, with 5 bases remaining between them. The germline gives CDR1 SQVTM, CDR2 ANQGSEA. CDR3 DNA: TGCAGCGTTGAAACATTTGAAAAACTGTTTTTT. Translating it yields CSVETFEKLFF.

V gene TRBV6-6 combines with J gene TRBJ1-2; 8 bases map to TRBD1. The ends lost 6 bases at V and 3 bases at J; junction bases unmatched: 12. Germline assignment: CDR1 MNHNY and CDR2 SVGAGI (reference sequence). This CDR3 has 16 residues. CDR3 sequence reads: CASSPGQGPGYYGYTF. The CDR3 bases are TGTGCCAGCAGCCCCGGACAGGGACCGGGTTACTATGGCTACACCTTC.

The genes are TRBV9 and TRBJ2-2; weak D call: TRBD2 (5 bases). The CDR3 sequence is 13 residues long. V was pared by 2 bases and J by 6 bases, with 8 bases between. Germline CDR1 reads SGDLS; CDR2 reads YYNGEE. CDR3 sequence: CASSVGMAGELFF. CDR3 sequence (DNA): TGTGCCAGCAGCGTCGGGATGGCCGGGGAGCTGTTTTTT. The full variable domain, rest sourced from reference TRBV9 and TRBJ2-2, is DSGVTQTPKHLITATGQRVTLRCSPRSGDLSVYWYQQSLDQGLQFLIQYYNGEERAKGNILERFSAQQFPDLHSELNLSSLELGDSALYFCASSVGMAGELFFGEGSRLTVL.

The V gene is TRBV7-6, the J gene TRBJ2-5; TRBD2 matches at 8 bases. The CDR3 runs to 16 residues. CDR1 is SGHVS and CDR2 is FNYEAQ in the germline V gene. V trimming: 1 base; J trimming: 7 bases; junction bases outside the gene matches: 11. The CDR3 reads CASSLEGSSGWGTQYF. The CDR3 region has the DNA TGTGCCAGCAGCTTAGAAGGGTCTAGCGGGTGGGGGACCCAGTACTTC.

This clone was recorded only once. Here the CDR3 reads CASSADSSYEQYF. For the CDR3, the DNA is TGTGCCAGTAGTGCAGACAGTTCCTACGAGCAGTACTTC. The chain recombines TRBV19 with TRBJ2-7, with a tentative D call TRBD1 (5 bases). This CDR3 spans 13 amino acids. Germline values: CDR1 LNHDA, CDR2 SQIVND (reference sequence). V lost 5 bases and J lost 1, with 9 bases in between.

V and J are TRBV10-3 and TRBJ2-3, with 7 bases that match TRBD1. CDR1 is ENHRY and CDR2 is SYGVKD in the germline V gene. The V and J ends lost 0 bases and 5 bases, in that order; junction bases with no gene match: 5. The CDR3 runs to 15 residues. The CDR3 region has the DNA TGTGCCATCAGTGAGTCGAAGGGGGCTCAAGATACGCAGTATTTT. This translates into CAISESKGAQDTQYF.

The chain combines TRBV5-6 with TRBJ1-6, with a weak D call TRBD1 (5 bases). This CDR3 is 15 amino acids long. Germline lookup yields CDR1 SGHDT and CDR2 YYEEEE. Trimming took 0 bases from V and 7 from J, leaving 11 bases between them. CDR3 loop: CASSLDGGRNSPLHF. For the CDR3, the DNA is TGTGCCAGCAGCTTGGACGGGGGACGGAATTCACCCCTCCACTTT.

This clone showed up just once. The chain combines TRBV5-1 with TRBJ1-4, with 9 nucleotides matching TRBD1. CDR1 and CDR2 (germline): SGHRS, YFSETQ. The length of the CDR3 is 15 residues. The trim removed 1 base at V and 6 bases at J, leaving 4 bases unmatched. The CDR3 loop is CASSLTGGGYEKLFF. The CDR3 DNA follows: TGCGCCAGCAGCTTGACAGGGGGCGGCTATGAAAAACTGTTTTTT.

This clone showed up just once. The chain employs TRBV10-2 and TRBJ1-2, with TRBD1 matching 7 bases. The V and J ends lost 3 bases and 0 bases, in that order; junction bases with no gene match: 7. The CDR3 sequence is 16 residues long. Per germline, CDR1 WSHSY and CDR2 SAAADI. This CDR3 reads CASSDLGTAANYGYTF. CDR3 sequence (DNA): TGCGCCAGCAGTGACCTAGGGACAGCAGCTAACTATGGCTACACCTTC.